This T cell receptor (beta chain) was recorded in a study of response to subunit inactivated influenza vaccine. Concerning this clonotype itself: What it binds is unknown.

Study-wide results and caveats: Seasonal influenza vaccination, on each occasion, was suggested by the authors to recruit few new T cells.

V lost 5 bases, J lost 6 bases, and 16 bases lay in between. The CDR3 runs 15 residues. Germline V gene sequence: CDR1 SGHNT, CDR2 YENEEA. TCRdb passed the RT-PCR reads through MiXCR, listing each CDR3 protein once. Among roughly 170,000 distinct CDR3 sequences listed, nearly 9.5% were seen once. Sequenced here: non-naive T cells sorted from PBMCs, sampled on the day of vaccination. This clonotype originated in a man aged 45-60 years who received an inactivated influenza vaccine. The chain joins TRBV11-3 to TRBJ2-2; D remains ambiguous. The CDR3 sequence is CASSPRSSQAGELFF. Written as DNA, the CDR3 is TGTGCCAGCAGCCCCCGTTCCAGCCAAGCCGGGGAGCTGTTTTTT.